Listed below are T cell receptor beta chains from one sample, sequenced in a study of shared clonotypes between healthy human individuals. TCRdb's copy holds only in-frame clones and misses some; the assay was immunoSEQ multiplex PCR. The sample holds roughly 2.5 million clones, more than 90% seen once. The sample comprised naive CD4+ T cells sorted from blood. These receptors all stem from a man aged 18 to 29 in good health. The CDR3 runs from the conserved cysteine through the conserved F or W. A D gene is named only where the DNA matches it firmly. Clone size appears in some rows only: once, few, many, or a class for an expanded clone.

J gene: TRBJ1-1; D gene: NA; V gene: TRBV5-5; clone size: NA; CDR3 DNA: TGTGCCAGCACCTACACCCCGGACACTGAAGCTTTCTTT; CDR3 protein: CASTYTPDTEAFF
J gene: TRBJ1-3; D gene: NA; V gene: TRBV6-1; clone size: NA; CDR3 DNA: TGTGCCAGCAGTCCGGAGGGGGGCACAGGAAACACCATATATTTT; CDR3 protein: CASSPEGGTGNTIYF
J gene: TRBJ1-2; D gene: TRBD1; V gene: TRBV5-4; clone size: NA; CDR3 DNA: TGTGCCAGCAGCCGGCCTGACAGGGCTAACTATGGCTACACCTTC; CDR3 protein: CASSRPDRANYGYTF
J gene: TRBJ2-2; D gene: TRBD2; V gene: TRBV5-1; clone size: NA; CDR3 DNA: TGCGCCAGCAGCTTGTTCCCGCGGGGGCAGGGACTAGCGGGGAGAGGCACCGGGGAGCTGTTTTTT; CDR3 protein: CASSLFPRGQGLAGRGTGELFF
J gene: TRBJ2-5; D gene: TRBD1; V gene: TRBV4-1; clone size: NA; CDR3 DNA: TGCGCCAGCAGCCAAGTCCCCGGGACAGGGGTTGGGACCCAGTACTTC; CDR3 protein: CASSQVPGTGVGTQYF
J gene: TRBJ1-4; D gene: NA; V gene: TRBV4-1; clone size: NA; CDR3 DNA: TGCGCCAGCAGCCCCGACCCTCCGGGGGCCCTTAATGAAAAACTGTTTTTT; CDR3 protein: CASSPDPPGALNEKLFF
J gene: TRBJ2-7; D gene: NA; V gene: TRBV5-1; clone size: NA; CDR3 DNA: TGCGCCAGCAGCTCGGAAAGGTCCACCTCCTACGAGCAGTACTTC; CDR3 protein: CASSSERSTSYEQYF
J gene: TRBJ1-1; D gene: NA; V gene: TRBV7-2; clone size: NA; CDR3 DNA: TGTGCCAGCAGCATCAGGGTGAACACTGAAGCTTTCTTT; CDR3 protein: CASSIRVNTEAFF
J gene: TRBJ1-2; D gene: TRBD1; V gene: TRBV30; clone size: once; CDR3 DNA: TGTGCCTGGACAAGGCAGGGGGCGCTGCTTGGCTACACCTTC; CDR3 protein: CAWTRQGALLGYTF
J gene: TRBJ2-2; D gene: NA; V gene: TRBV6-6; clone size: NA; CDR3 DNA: TGTGCCAGCAGTGACACCAATTACGGGACCGGGGAGCTGTTTTTT; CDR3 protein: CASSDTNYGTGELFF
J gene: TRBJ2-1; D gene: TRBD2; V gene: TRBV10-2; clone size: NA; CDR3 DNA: TGCGCCAGCAGTCCCGGGACTAGCGGGGTTACGACCAATGAGCAGTTCTTC; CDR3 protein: CASSPGTSGVTTNEQFF